Reported below is one T cell receptor beta chain. Unique molecular identifiers were used to barcode this TCRbeta library. TCRdb ran MiXCR on the PCR reads and lists one entry per CDR3 protein. The table has 550,000 to 600,000 distinct CDR3 sequences, more than 20% seen once. The CDR3 has 15 residues. Germline V gene lookup returns CDR1 SQVTM and CDR2 ANQGSEA. Trimming pared 4 bases from V and 0 bases from J, leaving 14 bases between. This sample was included in a study of T-cell reconstitution after alpha-beta-depleted transplantation in children. The sequences come from PBMCs, mostly from graft donor cells, collected 360 days after TCRalphabeta/CD19-depleted stem cell transplant. The chain recombines TRBV29-1 with TRBJ2-3; a possible D gene is TRBD1 (6 bases). The TCR was taken from a boy less than two years old who had a stem cell transplant for acute myeloid leukemia, so the T cells may come from the graft donor. CDR3: CSVVRSGVSTDTQYF. The DNA for the CDR3 is TGCAGCGTTGTCAGGTCAGGGGTAAGCACAGATACGCAGTATTTT.